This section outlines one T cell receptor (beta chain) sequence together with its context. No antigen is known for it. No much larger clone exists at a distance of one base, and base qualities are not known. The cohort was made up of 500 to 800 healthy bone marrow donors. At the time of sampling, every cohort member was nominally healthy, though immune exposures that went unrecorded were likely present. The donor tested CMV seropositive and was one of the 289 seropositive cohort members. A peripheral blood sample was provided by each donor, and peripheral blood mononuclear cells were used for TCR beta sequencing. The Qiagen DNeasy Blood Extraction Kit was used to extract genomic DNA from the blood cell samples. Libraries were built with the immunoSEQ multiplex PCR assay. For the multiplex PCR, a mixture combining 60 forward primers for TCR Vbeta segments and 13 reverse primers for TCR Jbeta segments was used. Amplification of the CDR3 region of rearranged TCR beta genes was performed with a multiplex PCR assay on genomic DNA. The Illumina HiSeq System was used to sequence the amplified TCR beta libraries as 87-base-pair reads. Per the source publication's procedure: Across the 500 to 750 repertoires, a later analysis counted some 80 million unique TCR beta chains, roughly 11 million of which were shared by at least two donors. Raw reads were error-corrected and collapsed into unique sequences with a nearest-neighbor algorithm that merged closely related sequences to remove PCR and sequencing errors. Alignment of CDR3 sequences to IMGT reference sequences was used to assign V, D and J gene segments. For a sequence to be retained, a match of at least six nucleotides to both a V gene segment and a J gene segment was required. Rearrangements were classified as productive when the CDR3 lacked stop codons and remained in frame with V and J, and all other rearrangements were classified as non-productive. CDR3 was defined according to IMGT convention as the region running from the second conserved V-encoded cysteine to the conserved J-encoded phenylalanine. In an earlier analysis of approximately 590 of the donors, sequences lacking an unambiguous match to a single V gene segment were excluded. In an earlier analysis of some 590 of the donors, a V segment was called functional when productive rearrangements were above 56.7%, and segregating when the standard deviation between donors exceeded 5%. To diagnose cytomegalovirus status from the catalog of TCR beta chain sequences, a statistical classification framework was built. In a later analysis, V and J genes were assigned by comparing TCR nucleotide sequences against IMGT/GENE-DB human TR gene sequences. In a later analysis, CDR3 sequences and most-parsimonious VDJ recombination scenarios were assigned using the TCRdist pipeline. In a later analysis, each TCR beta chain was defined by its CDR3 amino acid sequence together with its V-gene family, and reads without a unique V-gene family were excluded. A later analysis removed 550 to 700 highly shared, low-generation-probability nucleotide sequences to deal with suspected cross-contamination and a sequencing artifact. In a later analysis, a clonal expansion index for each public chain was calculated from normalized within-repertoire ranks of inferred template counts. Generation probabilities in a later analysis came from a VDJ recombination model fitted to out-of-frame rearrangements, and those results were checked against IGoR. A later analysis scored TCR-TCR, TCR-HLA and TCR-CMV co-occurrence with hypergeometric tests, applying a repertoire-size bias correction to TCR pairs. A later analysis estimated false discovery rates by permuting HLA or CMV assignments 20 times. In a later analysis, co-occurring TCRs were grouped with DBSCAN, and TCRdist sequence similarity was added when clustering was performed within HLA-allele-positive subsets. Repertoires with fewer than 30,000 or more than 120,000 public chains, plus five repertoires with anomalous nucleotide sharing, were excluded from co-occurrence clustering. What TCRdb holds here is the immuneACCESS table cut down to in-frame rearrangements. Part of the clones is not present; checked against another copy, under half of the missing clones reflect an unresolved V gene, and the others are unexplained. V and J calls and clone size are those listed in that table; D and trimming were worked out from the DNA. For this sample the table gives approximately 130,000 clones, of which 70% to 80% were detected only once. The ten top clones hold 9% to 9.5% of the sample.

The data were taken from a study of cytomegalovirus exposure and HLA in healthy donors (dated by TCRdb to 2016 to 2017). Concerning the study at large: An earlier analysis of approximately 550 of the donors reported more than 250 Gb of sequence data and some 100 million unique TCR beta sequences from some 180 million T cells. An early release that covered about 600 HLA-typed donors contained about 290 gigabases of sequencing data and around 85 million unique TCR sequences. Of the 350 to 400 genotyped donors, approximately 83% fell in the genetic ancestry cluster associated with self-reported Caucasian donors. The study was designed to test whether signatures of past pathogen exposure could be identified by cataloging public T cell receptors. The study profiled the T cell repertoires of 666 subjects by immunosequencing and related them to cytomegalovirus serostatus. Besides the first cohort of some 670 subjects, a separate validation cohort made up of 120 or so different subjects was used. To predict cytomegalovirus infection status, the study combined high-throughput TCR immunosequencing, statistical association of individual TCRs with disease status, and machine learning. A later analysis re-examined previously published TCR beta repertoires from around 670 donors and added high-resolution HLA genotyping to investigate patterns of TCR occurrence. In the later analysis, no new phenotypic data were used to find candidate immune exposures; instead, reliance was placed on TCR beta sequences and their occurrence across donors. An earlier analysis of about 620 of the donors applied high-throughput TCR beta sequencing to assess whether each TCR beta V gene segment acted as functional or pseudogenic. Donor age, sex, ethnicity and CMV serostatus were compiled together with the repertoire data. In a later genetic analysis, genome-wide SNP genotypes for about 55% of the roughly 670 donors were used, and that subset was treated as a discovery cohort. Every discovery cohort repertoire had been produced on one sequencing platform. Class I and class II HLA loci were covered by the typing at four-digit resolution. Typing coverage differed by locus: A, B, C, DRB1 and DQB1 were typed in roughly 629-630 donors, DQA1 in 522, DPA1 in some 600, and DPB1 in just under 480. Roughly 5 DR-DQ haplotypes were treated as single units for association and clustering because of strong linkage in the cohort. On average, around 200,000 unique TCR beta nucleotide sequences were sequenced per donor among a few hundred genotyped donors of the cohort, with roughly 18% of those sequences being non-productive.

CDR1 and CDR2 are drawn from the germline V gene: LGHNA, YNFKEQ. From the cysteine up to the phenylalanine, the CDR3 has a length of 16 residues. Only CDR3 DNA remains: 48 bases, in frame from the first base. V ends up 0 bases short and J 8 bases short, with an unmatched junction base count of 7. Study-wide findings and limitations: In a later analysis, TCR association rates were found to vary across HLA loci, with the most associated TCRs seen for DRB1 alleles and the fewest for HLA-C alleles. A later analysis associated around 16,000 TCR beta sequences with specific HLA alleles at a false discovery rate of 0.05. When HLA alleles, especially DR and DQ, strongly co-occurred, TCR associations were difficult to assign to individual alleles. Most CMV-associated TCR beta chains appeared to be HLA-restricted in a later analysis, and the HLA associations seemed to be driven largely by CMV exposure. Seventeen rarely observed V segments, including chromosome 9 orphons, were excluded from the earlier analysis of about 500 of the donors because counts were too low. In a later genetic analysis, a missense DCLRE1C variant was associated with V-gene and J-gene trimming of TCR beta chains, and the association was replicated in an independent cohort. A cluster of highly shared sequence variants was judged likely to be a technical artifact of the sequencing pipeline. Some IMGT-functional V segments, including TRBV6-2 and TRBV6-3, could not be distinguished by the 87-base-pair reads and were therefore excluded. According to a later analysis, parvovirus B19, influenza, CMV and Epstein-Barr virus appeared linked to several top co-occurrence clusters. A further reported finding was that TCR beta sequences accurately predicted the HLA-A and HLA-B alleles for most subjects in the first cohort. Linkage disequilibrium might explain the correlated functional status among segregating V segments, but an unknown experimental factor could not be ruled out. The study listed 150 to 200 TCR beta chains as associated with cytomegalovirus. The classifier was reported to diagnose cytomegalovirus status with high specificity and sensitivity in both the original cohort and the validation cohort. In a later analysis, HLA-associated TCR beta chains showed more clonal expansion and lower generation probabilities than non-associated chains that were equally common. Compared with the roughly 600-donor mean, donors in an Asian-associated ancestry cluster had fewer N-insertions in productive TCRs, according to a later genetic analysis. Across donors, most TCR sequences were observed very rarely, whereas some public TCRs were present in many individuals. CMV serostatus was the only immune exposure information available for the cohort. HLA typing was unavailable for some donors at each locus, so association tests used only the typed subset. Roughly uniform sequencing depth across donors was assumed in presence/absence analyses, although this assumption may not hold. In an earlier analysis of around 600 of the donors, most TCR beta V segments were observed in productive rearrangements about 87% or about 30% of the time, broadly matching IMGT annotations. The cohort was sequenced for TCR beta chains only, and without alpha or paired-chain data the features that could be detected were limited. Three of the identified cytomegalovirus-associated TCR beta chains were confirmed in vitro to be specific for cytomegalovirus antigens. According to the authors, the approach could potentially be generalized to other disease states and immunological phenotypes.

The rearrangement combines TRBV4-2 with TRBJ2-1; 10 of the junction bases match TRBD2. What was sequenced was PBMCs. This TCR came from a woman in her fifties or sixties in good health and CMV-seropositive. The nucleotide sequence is TGTGCCAGCAGCCAAGAAGGAGCGGGAGGGTTCGATGAGCAGTTCTTC. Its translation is CASSQEGAGGFDEQFF.